The rows below give T cell receptor beta chains drawn from one sample of a study of cytomegalovirus exposure and HLA in healthy donors. The repertoire was sequenced with immunoSEQ multiplex PCR; TCRdb's copy has only in-frame clones and lacks some. This sample has under 300,000 clones, with roughly two thirds found just once. Input material: PBMCs. These receptors all come from a female donor in good health and CMV-seronegative. The CDR3 runs from the conserved cysteine through the conserved F or W. The D gene is left open where the match is weak. Expanded clones are given a class, and other clones once, few, many or no size at all.

>14|TRBJ2-1|TRBV6-6|NA|NA
TGTGCCAGCATCGGCGGAGTTTCAGAGGATGAGCAGTTCTTC
CASIGGVSEDEQFF
>15|TRBJ2-3|TRBV18|TRBD2|NA
TGTGCCAGCTCACCAACTAGCGGACGCACAGATACGCAGTATTTT
CASSPTSGRTDTQYF
>14|TRBJ1-4|TRBV7-2|NA|NA
TGTGCCAGCAGGAGACAGTTTCCTAATGAAAAACTGTTTTTT
CASRRQFPNEKLFF
>15|TRBJ2-5|TRBV9|TRBD2|NA
TGTGCCAGCAGCCCAGGGACTAGCGGGCAAGAGACCCAGTACTTC
CASSPGTSGQETQYF
>14|TRBJ2-3|TRBV13|NA|few
TGTGCCAGCAGCCGATGGGAGAGCACAGATACGCAGTATTTT
CASSRWESTDTQYF
>14|TRBJ2-5|TRBV7-2|NA|NA
TGTGCCAGCAGCTTAAGGGGTCCTCAAGAGACCCAGTACTTC
CASSLRGPQETQYF
>15|TRBJ2-3|TRBV28|TRBD2|NA
TGTGCCACCGAAGAGGGGACTAGCGGGAAAGATACGCAGTATTTT
CATEEGTSGKDTQYF
>12|TRBJ1-2|TRBV29-1|NA|NA
TGCAGCGTTGTTGTCGGGGGCTATGGCTACACCTTC
CSVVVGGYGYTF
>15|TRBJ2-7|TRBV12-5|TRBD1|NA
TGTGCTAGTGGTTACCCGGGACAGGGGGCGCGGGAGCAGTACTTC
CASGYPGQGAREQYF
>13|TRBJ1-1|TRBV28|NA|NA
TGTGCCAGCAGCTATACTCAGAACACTGAAGCTTTCTTT
CASSYTQNTEAFF
>16|TRBJ1-1|TRBV7-6|NA|NA
TGTGCCAGCAGCTTAGCTCACAGTTCCCCACCCACTGAAGCTTTCTTT
CASSLAHSSPPTEAFF
>21|TRBJ2-1|TRBV5-1|TRBD2|NA
TGCGCCAGCAGCCTGAGGCAAGTATCTAGCGGGAGGTTTAGCTCCTACAATGAGCAGTTCTTC
CASSLRQVSSGRFSSYNEQFF
>15|TRBJ1-3|TRBV6-1|NA|NA
TGTGCCAGCAGGACGGGGGTCCGCTCTGGAAACACCATATATTTT
CASRTGVRSGNTIYF
>16|TRBJ2-7|TRBV30|TRBD1|NA
TGTGCCTGGAGTACACGATTGGACAGGGTTACCTACGAGCAGTACTTC
CAWSTRLDRVTYEQYF
>17|TRBJ1-5|TRBV7-6|TRBD1|NA
TGTGCCAGCAGCTTAGCCCCCGGACAGGAGGACAATCAGCCCCAGCATTTT
CASSLAPGQEDNQPQHF
>15|TRBJ2-5|TRBV28|TRBD1|NA
TGTGCCAGCAGTTTAGACAGGGCGGCGTTGGAGACCCAGTACTTC
CASSLDRAALETQYF
>17|TRBJ1-4|TRBV5-4|TRBD1|once
TGTGCCAGCAGCTTGGAACGCGGGACAGCAACTAATGAAAAACTGTTTTTT
CASSLERGTATNEKLFF
>12|TRBJ2-7|TRBV19|TRBD2|NA
TGTGCCAGCGGGGGGGGTTCCTACGAGCAGTACTTC
CASGGGSYEQYF
>14|TRBJ2-7|TRBV19|TRBD2|NA
TGTGCCAGTAGTACTCGGGGGGTCTCCTACGAGCAGTACTTC
CASSTRGVSYEQYF
>18|TRBJ2-3|TRBV30|TRBD2|NA
TGTGCCTGGAGAGGGGGGGGACTAGCGGGAGGCGTGACAGATACGCAGTATTTT
CAWRGGGLAGGVTDTQYF
>10|TRBJ2-7|TRBV5-8|NA|NA
TGTGCCAGCAGCGTTTCGTCCTCTTACTTC
CASSVSSSYF
>15|TRBJ2-2|TRBV11-2|TRBD2|once
TGTGCCAGCAGCCCTCGGACTAGCGACACCGGGGAGCTGTTTTTT
CASSPRTSDTGELFF
>14|TRBJ2-5|TRBV5-1|NA|NA
TGCGCCAGCAGCTTCCAGGGATACGAAGAGACCCAGTACTTC
CASSFQGYEETQYF
>14|TRBJ2-7|TRBV7-9|NA|NA
TGTGCCAGCAGCTCCCCCCTTAGAACCTACGAGCAGTACTTC
CASSSPLRTYEQYF
>19|TRBJ2-7|TRBV11-3|TRBD1|few
TGTGCCAGCAGCAATAGGGAGCCCCGGGACAGGATGCCCCGTTGGGAGCAGTACTTC
CASSNREPRDRMPRWEQYF
>17|TRBJ2-5|TRBV5-1|TRBD2|NA
TGCGCCAGCAGCTCGACAGGGGGACTAGCGGGAGGAGAGACCCAGTACTTC
CASSSTGGLAGGETQYF
>19|TRBJ1-2|TRBV18|NA|NA
TGTGCCAGCTCACCACGTTGGCCAGGGCAGATAGTTCCCAACTATGGCTGCACCTTC
CASSPRWPGQIVPNYGCTF
>15|TRBJ2-1|TRBV19|TRBD1|NA
TGTGCCAGTTGGGGACAGGGAGACCCTTACGCTGAGCAGTTCTTC
CASWGQGDPYAEQFF
>14|TRBJ2-1|TRBV10-3|TRBD2|NA
TGTGCCATCAGAACTAGCGGGATAAACAATGAGCAGTTCTTC
CAIRTSGINNEQFF
>15|TRBJ2-3|TRBV6-1|NA|NA
TGTGCCAGCAGTGAAACGGAGGGAAGTTTGGGTACGCAGTATTTT
CASSETEGSLGTQYF
>18|TRBJ2-1|TRBV27|TRBD2|NA
TGTGCCAGCAGTTTTAGGACTAGTCGATATAAAAGAGGGAATGAGCAGTTCTTC
CASSFRTSRYKRGNEQFF
>15|TRBJ2-7|TRBV4-1|TRBD1|NA
TGCGCCAGCAGCCAAGCGGGACAGCCCTCCTACGAGCAGTACTTC
CASSQAGQPSYEQYF
>13|TRBJ1-2|TRBV5-1|TRBD1|NA
TGCGCCAGCAGCACAGGGGGCCACTATGGCTACACCTTC
CASSTGGHYGYTF
>14|TRBJ2-5|TRBV5-1|NA|NA
TGCGCCAGCAGCGAACCAGTGTCCCAAGAGACCCAGTACTTC
CASSEPVSQETQYF
>15|TRBJ1-3|TRBV30|NA|NA
TGTGCCTGGAGTGGCACAGGGTTTGGAGGAAACACCATATATTTT
CAWSGTGFGGNTIYF
>14|TRBJ2-5|TRBV5-1|NA|NA
TGCGCCAGCATCGGAGGGGGGGGTCAAGAGACCCAGTACTTC
CASIGGGGQETQYF
>14|TRBJ2-1|TRBV6-5|NA|NA
TGTGCCAGCAGTTACAGGAGCCCCTACAATGAGCAGTTCTTC
CASSYRSPYNEQFF
>14|TRBJ2-5|TRBV7-3|NA|once
TGTGCCAGCAGCTCTTGGATTCAGAGGGAGACCCAGTACTTC
CASSSWIQRETQYF
>17|TRBJ1-5|TRBV2|NA|NA
TGTGCCAGCAGGAAGGAGATGGGTCGGCTGGCTAATCAGCCCCAGCATTTT
CASRKEMGRLANQPQHF